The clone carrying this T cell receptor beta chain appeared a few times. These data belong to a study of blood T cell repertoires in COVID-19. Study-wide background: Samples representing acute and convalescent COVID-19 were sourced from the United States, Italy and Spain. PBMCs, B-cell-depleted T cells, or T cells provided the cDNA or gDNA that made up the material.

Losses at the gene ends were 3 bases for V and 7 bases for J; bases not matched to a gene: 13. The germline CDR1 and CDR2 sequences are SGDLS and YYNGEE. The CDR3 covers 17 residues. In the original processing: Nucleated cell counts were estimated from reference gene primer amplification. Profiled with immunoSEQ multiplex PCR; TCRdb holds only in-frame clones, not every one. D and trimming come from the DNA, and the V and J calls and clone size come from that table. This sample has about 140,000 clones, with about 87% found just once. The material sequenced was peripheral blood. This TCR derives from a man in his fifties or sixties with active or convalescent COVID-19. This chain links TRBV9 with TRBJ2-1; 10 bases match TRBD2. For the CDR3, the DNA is TGTGCCAGCAGCGCTGAACCTAGCGGGAGTCTGGGGAATGAGCAGTTCTTC. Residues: CASSAEPSGSLGNEQFF.